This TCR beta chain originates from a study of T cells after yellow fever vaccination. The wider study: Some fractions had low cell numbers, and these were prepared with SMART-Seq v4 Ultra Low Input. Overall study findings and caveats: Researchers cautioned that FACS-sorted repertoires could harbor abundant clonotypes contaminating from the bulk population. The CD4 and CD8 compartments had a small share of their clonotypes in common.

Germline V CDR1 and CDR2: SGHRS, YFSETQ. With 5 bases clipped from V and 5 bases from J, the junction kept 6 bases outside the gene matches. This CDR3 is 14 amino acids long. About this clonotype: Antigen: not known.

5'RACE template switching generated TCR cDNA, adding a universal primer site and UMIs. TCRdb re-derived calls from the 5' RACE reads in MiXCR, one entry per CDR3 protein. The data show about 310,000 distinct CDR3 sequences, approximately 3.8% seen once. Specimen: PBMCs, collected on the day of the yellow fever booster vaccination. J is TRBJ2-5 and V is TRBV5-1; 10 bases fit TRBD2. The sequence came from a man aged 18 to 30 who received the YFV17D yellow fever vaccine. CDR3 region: CASRDTSGMETQYF. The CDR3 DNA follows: TGCGCCAGCAGGGACACTAGCGGGATGGAGACCCAGTACTTC. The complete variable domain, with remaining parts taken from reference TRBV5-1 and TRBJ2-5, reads KAGVTQTPRYLIKTRGQQVTLSCSPISGHRSVSWYQQTPGQGLQFLFEYFSETQRNKGNFPGRFSGRQFSNSRSEMNVSTLELGDSALYLCASRDTSGMETQYFGPGTRLLVL.